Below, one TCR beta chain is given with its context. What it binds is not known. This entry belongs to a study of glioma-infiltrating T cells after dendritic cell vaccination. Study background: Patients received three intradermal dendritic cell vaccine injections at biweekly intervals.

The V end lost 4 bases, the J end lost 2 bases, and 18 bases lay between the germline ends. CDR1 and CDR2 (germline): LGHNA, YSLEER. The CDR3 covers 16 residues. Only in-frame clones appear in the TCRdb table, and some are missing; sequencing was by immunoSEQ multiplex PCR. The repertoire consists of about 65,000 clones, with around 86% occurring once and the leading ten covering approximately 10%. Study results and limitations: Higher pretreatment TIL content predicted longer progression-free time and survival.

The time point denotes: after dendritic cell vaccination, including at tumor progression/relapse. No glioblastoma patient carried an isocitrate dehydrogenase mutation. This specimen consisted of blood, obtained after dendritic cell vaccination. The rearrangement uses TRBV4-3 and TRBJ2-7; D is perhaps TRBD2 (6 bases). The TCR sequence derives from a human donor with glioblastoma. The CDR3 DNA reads TGCGCCAGCAGCCTCTACGGGACGGGAGAAACCTACGAGCAGTACTTC. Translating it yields CASSLYGTGETYEQYF.